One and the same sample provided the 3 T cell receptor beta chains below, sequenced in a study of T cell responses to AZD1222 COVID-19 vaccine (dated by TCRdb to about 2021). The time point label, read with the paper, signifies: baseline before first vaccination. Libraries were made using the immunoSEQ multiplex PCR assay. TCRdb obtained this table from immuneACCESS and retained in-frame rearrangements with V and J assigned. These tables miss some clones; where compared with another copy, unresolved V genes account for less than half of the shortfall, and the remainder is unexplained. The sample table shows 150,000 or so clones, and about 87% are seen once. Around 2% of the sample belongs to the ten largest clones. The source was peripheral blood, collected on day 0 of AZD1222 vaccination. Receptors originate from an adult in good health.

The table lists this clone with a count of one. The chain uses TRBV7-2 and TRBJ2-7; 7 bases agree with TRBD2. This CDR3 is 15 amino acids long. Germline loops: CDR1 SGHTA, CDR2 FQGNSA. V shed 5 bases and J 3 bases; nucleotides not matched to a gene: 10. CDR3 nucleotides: TGTGCCAGCAGCCCGGACGGGCGGGGGTTCTACGAGCAGTACTTC. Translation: CASSPDGRGFYEQYF.

CDR3 region: CAAREGGNSPLHF. CDR3 nucleotide sequence: TGTGCCGCGAGGGAGGGAGGAAATTCACCCCTCCACTTT. This chain connects TRBV10-3 to TRBJ1-6; no clear D gene. V lost 11 bases and J 7 bases, leaving 15 bases between the germline ends. This CDR3 region has 13 residues. The germline V gene has CDR1 ENHRY and CDR2 SYGVKD.

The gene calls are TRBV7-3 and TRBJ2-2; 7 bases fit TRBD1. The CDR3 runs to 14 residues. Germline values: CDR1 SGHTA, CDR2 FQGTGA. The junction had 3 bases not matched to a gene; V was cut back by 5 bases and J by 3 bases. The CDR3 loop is CASSRDRDTGELFF. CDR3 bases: TGTGCCAGCAGCCGGGACAGAGACACCGGGGAGCTGTTTTTT.